Listed below are T cell receptor beta chains from one sample, sequenced in a study of cytomegalovirus exposure and HLA in healthy donors. Profiled with immunoSEQ multiplex PCR; TCRdb holds only in-frame clones, not every one. The table records around 100,000 clones, roughly three quarters of them present only once. Sequenced: PBMCs. The receptors come from an older woman in good health and CMV-seropositive. The CDR3 runs from the conserved cysteine through the conserved F or W. A D gene is named only where the DNA matches it firmly. Some rows mark clone size as missing; the rest say once, few, many or name a class of expanded clone.

clone_size: .
j_call: TRBJ2-3
d_call: .
v_call: TRBV2
cdr3_aa: CANNTGNTDTQYF
cdr3_nt: TGTGCCAACAACACGGGAAACACAGATACGCAGTATTTT

clone_size: .
j_call: TRBJ2-1
d_call: TRBD1
v_call: TRBV15
cdr3_aa: CATSKTGASSYNEQFF
cdr3_nt: TGTGCCACCAGCAAGACAGGGGCTAGCTCCTACAATGAGCAGTTCTTC

clone_size: .
j_call: TRBJ2-5
d_call: .
v_call: TRBV5-1
cdr3_aa: CASSWGLQETQYF
cdr3_nt: TGCGCCAGCAGCTGGGGACTCCAAGAGACCCAGTACTTC

clone_size: .
j_call: TRBJ1-3
d_call: TRBD1
v_call: TRBV5-6
cdr3_aa: CASSAYRGLAGNTIYF
cdr3_nt: TGTGCCAGCAGCGCATACAGGGGGCTTGCTGGAAACACCATATATTTT

clone_size: .
j_call: TRBJ1-3
d_call: .
v_call: TRBV9
cdr3_aa: CASSVEQVGNTIYF
cdr3_nt: TGTGCCAGCAGCGTAGAACAAGTCGGAAACACCATATATTTT

clone_size: .
j_call: TRBJ2-7
d_call: .
v_call: TRBV29-1
cdr3_aa: CSVATSSPSYEQYF
cdr3_nt: TGCAGCGTGGCCACTAGCAGTCCCTCCTACGAGCAGTACTTC

clone_size: .
j_call: TRBJ1-5
d_call: .
v_call: TRBV10-3
cdr3_aa: CAISESGGSNQPQHF
cdr3_nt: TGTGCCATCAGTGAGTCCGGGGGTAGCAATCAGCCCCAGCATTTT

clone_size: .
j_call: TRBJ1-6
d_call: .
v_call: TRBV4-1
cdr3_aa: CASSQVEGKASPLHF
cdr3_nt: TGCGCCAGCAGCCAAGTCGAGGGCAAGGCTTCACCCCTCCACTTT

clone_size: .
j_call: TRBJ1-1
d_call: TRBD1
v_call: TRBV18
cdr3_aa: CASSLGQVNTEAFF
cdr3_nt: TGTGCCAGCTCACTGGGACAGGTGAACACTGAAGCTTTCTTT

clone_size: .
j_call: TRBJ2-6
d_call: .
v_call: TRBV27
cdr3_aa: CASSPLDNPGANVLTF
cdr3_nt: TGTGCCAGCAGTCCCTTAGACAATCCTGGGGCCAACGTCCTGACTTTC

clone_size: .
j_call: TRBJ1-1
d_call: TRBD1
v_call: TRBV6-6
cdr3_aa: CASSYGRGQLNTEAFF
cdr3_nt: TGTGCCAGCAGTTACGGCAGGGGGCAGCTTAACACTGAAGCTTTCTTT

clone_size: .
j_call: TRBJ2-1
d_call: TRBD2
v_call: TRBV6-6
cdr3_aa: CASSYSFPSGSNEQFF
cdr3_nt: TGTGCCAGCAGTTACTCGTTCCCTAGCGGGAGTAATGAGCAGTTCTTC

clone_size: .
j_call: TRBJ1-5
d_call: .
v_call: TRBV30
cdr3_aa: CAWSRTVYSNQPQHF
cdr3_nt: TGTGCCTGGAGTCGGACAGTCTATAGCAATCAGCCCCAGCATTTT

clone_size: .
j_call: TRBJ1-2
d_call: .
v_call: TRBV27
cdr3_aa: CASSLATGLYGYTF
cdr3_nt: TGTGCCAGCAGTTTAGCCACAGGGCTCTATGGCTACACCTTC

clone_size: .
j_call: TRBJ2-5
d_call: TRBD2
v_call: TRBV14
cdr3_aa: CASSQGLAYSEQYF
cdr3_nt: TGTGCCAGCAGCCAAGGACTAGCATATTCTGAGCAGTACTTC

clone_size: .
j_call: TRBJ1-2
d_call: .
v_call: TRBV18
cdr3_aa: CASSRDTNSYGYTF
cdr3_nt: TGTGCCAGCTCTAGGGACACCAACTCATATGGCTACACCTTC

clone_size: .
j_call: TRBJ2-1
d_call: .
v_call: TRBV6-5
cdr3_aa: CASSYSGQGFDEQFF
cdr3_nt: TGTGCCAGCAGTTACTCAGGGCAGGGGTTCGATGAGCAGTTCTTC

clone_size: .
j_call: TRBJ1-1
d_call: .
v_call: TRBV30
cdr3_aa: CASIPGTEAFF
cdr3_nt: TGTGCCTCGATCCCAGGAACTGAAGCTTTCTTT

clone_size: few
j_call: TRBJ1-2
d_call: .
v_call: TRBV6-5
cdr3_aa: CASSYSGGNYGYTF
cdr3_nt: TGTGCCAGCAGTTACTCGGGAGGAAACTATGGCTACACCTTC

clone_size: .
j_call: TRBJ2-7
d_call: .
v_call: TRBV2
cdr3_aa: CASGSMPYEQYF
cdr3_nt: TGTGCCTCGGGAAGCATGCCCTACGAGCAGTACTTC

clone_size: .
j_call: TRBJ2-7
d_call: TRBD2
v_call: TRBV28
cdr3_aa: CATSREVPHEQYF
cdr3_nt: TGTGCCACCTCCCGGGAGGTGCCCCACGAGCAGTACTTC

clone_size: .
j_call: TRBJ2-5
d_call: .
v_call: TRBV28
cdr3_aa: CASSSAGAQETQYF
cdr3_nt: TGTGCCAGCAGTTCGGCAGGCGCTCAAGAGACCCAGTACTTC

clone_size: .
j_call: TRBJ2-3
d_call: TRBD2
v_call: TRBV5-5
cdr3_aa: CASSFLRLAETYSTDTQYF
cdr3_nt: TGTGCCAGCAGCTTTCTACGGCTAGCGGAAACGTATAGCACAGATACGCAGTATTTT

clone_size: few
j_call: TRBJ2-2
d_call: .
v_call: TRBV10-1
cdr3_aa: CASSESAGIGSGELFF
cdr3_nt: TGCGCCAGCAGTGAGTCGGCCGGGATCGGATCTGGGGAGCTGTTTTTT

clone_size: .
j_call: TRBJ1-1
d_call: TRBD1
v_call: TRBV5-1
cdr3_aa: CASSLDRVVTEAFF
cdr3_nt: TGCGCCAGCAGTTTAGACAGGGTGGTCACTGAAGCTTTCTTT

clone_size: once
j_call: TRBJ1-2
d_call: TRBD1
v_call: TRBV14
cdr3_aa: CASSQDWTGRYGYTF
cdr3_nt: TGTGCCAGCAGCCAAGACTGGACAGGGAGATATGGCTACACCTTC

clone_size: .
j_call: TRBJ2-7
d_call: .
v_call: TRBV19
cdr3_aa: CASSIVPGDEQYF
cdr3_nt: TGTGCCAGTAGTATAGTTCCAGGGGACGAGCAGTACTTC

clone_size: .
j_call: TRBJ2-7
d_call: .
v_call: TRBV27
cdr3_aa: CASSPSGQTYEQYF
cdr3_nt: TGTGCCAGCAGCCCTTCGGGACAAACCTACGAGCAGTACTTC

clone_size: few
j_call: TRBJ1-5
d_call: TRBD1
v_call: TRBV5-6
cdr3_aa: CASSSGQGYQPQHF
cdr3_nt: TGTGCCAGCAGCTCCGGACAGGGATACCAGCCCCAGCATTTT

clone_size: .
j_call: TRBJ2-2
d_call: .
v_call: TRBV27
cdr3_aa: CASGRLVVDTGELFF
cdr3_nt: TGTGCCAGCGGTCGTCTAGTGGTCGACACCGGGGAGCTGTTTTTT

clone_size: few
j_call: TRBJ2-3
d_call: TRBD1
v_call: TRBV10-1
cdr3_aa: CASSGQGRDTQYF
cdr3_nt: TGCGCCAGCTCGGGACAGGGCAGAGATACGCAGTATTTT

clone_size: few
j_call: TRBJ2-5
d_call: .
v_call: TRBV6-5
cdr3_aa: CASSRDFQETQYF
cdr3_nt: TGTGCCAGCAGCCGGGACTTCCAAGAGACCCAGTACTTC

clone_size: .
j_call: TRBJ2-7
d_call: TRBD2
v_call: TRBV10-3
cdr3_aa: CAISEGLADYEQYF
cdr3_nt: TGTGCCATCAGTGAGGGACTAGCGGACTACGAGCAGTACTTC

clone_size: .
j_call: TRBJ1-1
d_call: TRBD1
v_call: TRBV11-2
cdr3_aa: CASSRTGGITEAFF
cdr3_nt: TGTGCCAGCAGCCGGACAGGGGGCATCACTGAAGCTTTCTTT

clone_size: once
j_call: TRBJ2-7
d_call: .
v_call: TRBV11-2
cdr3_aa: CASSLEIAATYEQYF
cdr3_nt: TGTGCCAGCAGCTTAGAAATAGCGGCGACCTACGAGCAGTACTTC

clone_size: .
j_call: TRBJ2-7
d_call: TRBD1
v_call: TRBV28
cdr3_aa: CASLPRGKYEQYF
cdr3_nt: TGTGCCAGCCTGCCCAGGGGGAAATACGAGCAGTACTTC

clone_size: .
j_call: TRBJ2-1
d_call: .
v_call: TRBV11-2
cdr3_aa: CASSFSGAYNEQFF
cdr3_nt: TGTGCCAGCAGCTTCAGCGGAGCCTACAATGAGCAGTTCTTC

clone_size: .
j_call: TRBJ2-2
d_call: TRBD2
v_call: TRBV30
cdr3_aa: CAWSVGLAGAGELFF
cdr3_nt: TGTGCCTGGAGTGTCGGACTAGCGGGAGCCGGGGAGCTGTTTTTT

clone_size: .
j_call: TRBJ2-2
d_call: TRBD1
v_call: TRBV7-6
cdr3_aa: CASSSTGEELFF
cdr3_nt: TGTGCCAGCAGCTCGACAGGGGAGGAGCTGTTTTTT

clone_size: .
j_call: TRBJ1-4
d_call: TRBD1
v_call: TRBV2
cdr3_aa: CASSSAGGEKLFF
cdr3_nt: TGTGCCAGCAGTTCGGCAGGGGGCGAGAAACTGTTTTTT

clone_size: .
j_call: TRBJ2-1
d_call: .
v_call: TRBV30
cdr3_aa: CAWSASSYNEQFF
cdr3_nt: TGTGCCTGGAGTGCTTCTTCCTACAATGAGCAGTTCTTC

clone_size: .
j_call: TRBJ2-6
d_call: .
v_call: TRBV19
cdr3_aa: CASRTTTGANVLTF
cdr3_nt: TGTGCCAGTAGAACTACGACTGGGGCCAACGTCCTGACTTTC

clone_size: .
j_call: TRBJ1-1
d_call: .
v_call: TRBV11-2
cdr3_aa: CASSSSGNTEAFF
cdr3_nt: TGTGCCAGCAGCTCTTCGGGGAACACTGAAGCTTTCTTT

clone_size: .
j_call: TRBJ1-2
d_call: TRBD1
v_call: TRBV9
cdr3_aa: CASSAGDRTGHYGYTF
cdr3_nt: TGTGCCAGCAGCGCCGGTGACCGGACAGGCCACTATGGCTACACCTTC

clone_size: .
j_call: TRBJ2-7
d_call: TRBD2
v_call: TRBV6-6
cdr3_aa: CASSSGRYEQYF
cdr3_nt: TGTGCCAGCAGTAGCGGGAGGTACGAGCAGTACTTC

clone_size: .
j_call: TRBJ2-2
d_call: TRBD2
v_call: TRBV27
cdr3_aa: CASGPREGLIGELFF
cdr3_nt: TGTGCCAGCGGTCCGCGGGAGGGCCTGATCGGGGAGCTGTTTTTT

clone_size: .
j_call: TRBJ2-1
d_call: .
v_call: TRBV29-1
cdr3_aa: CSGAQGGEQFF
cdr3_nt: TGCAGCGGGGCGCAGGGAGGAGAGCAGTTCTTC

clone_size: .
j_call: TRBJ2-7
d_call: .
v_call: TRBV29-1
cdr3_aa: CSVLNTYEQYF
cdr3_nt: TGCAGCGTTCTAAATACCTACGAGCAGTACTTC

clone_size: .
j_call: TRBJ2-1
d_call: .
v_call: TRBV30
cdr3_aa: CAWSVLLTSSTYNEQFF
cdr3_nt: TGTGCCTGGAGTGTACTTCTCACTAGCTCGACATACAATGAGCAGTTCTTC

clone_size: .
j_call: TRBJ1-2
d_call: TRBD1
v_call: TRBV28
cdr3_aa: CASSPTGPYGYTF
cdr3_nt: TGTGCCAGCAGTCCGACAGGGCCTTATGGCTACACCTTC

clone_size: .
j_call: TRBJ2-1
d_call: .
v_call: TRBV7-6
cdr3_aa: CASSLVVLSASRYNEQFF
cdr3_nt: TGTGCCAGCAGCCTCGTCGTACTTAGCGCGAGCCGCTACAATGAGCAGTTCTTC

clone_size: .
j_call: TRBJ2-7
d_call: .
v_call: TRBV5-8
cdr3_aa: CASSLGRIYEQYF
cdr3_nt: TGTGCCAGCAGCTTGGGCAGGATCTACGAGCAGTACTTC

clone_size: .
j_call: TRBJ1-2
d_call: .
v_call: TRBV11-2
cdr3_aa: CASSLGSPPGYGYTF
cdr3_nt: TGTGCCAGCAGCTTAGGGTCCCCTCCCGGGTATGGCTACACCTTC

clone_size: .
j_call: TRBJ1-5
d_call: .
v_call: TRBV6-1
cdr3_aa: CASSVAVYSNQPQHF
cdr3_nt: TGTGCCAGCAGTGTCGCAGTTTATAGCAATCAGCCCCAGCATTTT

clone_size: .
j_call: TRBJ2-1
d_call: TRBD1
v_call: TRBV30
cdr3_aa: CAWSVWDRGRKEQFF
cdr3_nt: TGTGCCTGGAGTGTATGGGACAGGGGGCGCAAAGAGCAGTTCTTC

clone_size: .
j_call: TRBJ1-5
d_call: TRBD1
v_call: TRBV19
cdr3_aa: CASSGRTGRNQPQHF
cdr3_nt: TGTGCCAGTAGTGGACGGACAGGGCGCAATCAGCCCCAGCATTTT

clone_size: .
j_call: TRBJ2-3
d_call: .
v_call: TRBV10-1
cdr3_aa: CASSPRNLGTDTQYF
cdr3_nt: TGCGCCAGCAGTCCCAGGAACTTAGGCACAGATACGCAGTATTTT

clone_size: .
j_call: TRBJ2-7
d_call: .
v_call: TRBV10-3
cdr3_aa: CAISDVRQKTYEQYF
cdr3_nt: TGTGCCATCAGTGATGTAAGACAGAAGACCTACGAGCAGTACTTC

clone_size: .
j_call: TRBJ1-1
d_call: .
v_call: TRBV28
cdr3_aa: CASSLNRGTEAFF
cdr3_nt: TGTGCCAGCAGTTTAAACCGAGGCACTGAAGCTTTCTTT